Following are 24 T cell receptor beta chains from one sample sequenced in a study of sequential checkpoint blockade in melanoma. As for treatment: randomized to nivolumab then ipilimumab (arm A) or the reverse (arm B). Only in-frame clones appear in the TCRdb table, and some are missing; sequencing was by immunoSEQ multiplex PCR. The profile covers tens of thousands of clones, with 82% appearing a single time and 11% taken by the ten largest. The sample in question was CD8+ T cells sorted from blood (inferred from file names), obtained from a patient given nivolumab and ipilimumab in sequence. Every receptor here comes from a human donor with melanoma.

This clone occurred a few times. The chain recombines TRBV19 with TRBJ1-5; D not resolved. In germline, CDR1 is LNHDA, CDR2 SQIVND (reference sequence). The CDR3 covers 13 residues. Trimming shortened V by 3 bases and J by 2 bases, and 5 bases separated the two germline ends. The CDR3 DNA is TGTGCCAGTAGTATCGGGGGCAATCAGCCCCAGCATTTT. Its translation is CASSIGGNQPQHF.

The chain's CDR3 is CASSRLPGTSRGEQFF. The CDR3 DNA follows: TGTGCCAGCAGCCGGCTCCCCGGGACTAGTCGTGGTGAGCAGTTCTTC. The chain couples TRBV7-8 to TRBJ2-1; TRBD2 matches 8 bases. Germline trimming cut 5 bases from V and 9 bases from J; bases unmatched to any gene: 15. CDR1 is SGHVS and CDR2 is FQNEAQ in the germline V gene. CDR3 length: 16 amino acids.

The J gene is TRBJ2-6, the V gene TRBV30; weak D call: TRBD2 (7 bases). Germline assignment: CDR1 GTSNPN and CDR2 SVGIG (reference sequence). Trimming took off 8 bases at V and 2 bases at J, with 19 bases between the two ends. CDR3 size: 16 residues. The CDR3 reads CARGRGGGTGANVLTF. The CDR3 bases are TGTGCCCGGGGAAGGGGGGGCGGCACTGGGGCCAACGTCCTGACTTTC. Full variable domain (missing parts from reference TRBV30 and TRBJ2-6): SQTIHQWPATLVQPVGSPLSLECTVEGTSNPNLYWYRQAAGRGLQLLFYSVGIGQISSEVPQNLSASRPQDRQFILSSKKLLLSDSGFYLCARGRGGGTGANVLTFGAGSRLTVL.

V is TRBV15 and J is TRBJ2-3, with 10 bases that match TRBD2. This CDR3 has 17 residues. V shed 1 base, J shed 4 bases, and the junction held 8 bases outside the gene matches. CDR1 and CDR2 from the germline V gene are LNHNV and YYDKDF (reference sequence). This chain's CDR3 is CATSRGLAGAPADTQYF. As DNA, the CDR3 is TGTGCCACCAGCAGAGGGCTAGCGGGAGCCCCTGCAGATACGCAGTATTTT.

The V gene is TRBV5-1, the J gene TRBJ2-7, with 9 bases lining up with TRBD2. The V segment lost 0 bases and the J segment 5 bases; nucleotides outside the gene matches: 9. CDR3 length: 16 residues. Per germline, CDR1 SGHRS and CDR2 YFSETQ. CDR3 nucleotide sequence: TGCGCCAGCAGCTTGGCGCTAGCGGGAACTCGGAACGAGCAGTACTTC. As protein: CASSLALAGTRNEQYF.

The chain carries TRBV9 and TRBJ1-4, with 8 bases lining up with TRBD1. Losses at the gene ends were 3 bases for V and 8 bases for J; bases not matched to a gene: 6. Germline loops: CDR1 SGDLS, CDR2 YYNGEE. The CDR3 has 14 residues. The CDR3: CASSAGTGYEKLFF. CDR3 DNA: TGTGCCAGCAGCGCAGGGACAGGTTACGAAAAACTGTTTTTT.

This clone was counted between two and nine times. The chain joins TRBV19 to TRBJ1-4; D call uncertain. The CDR3 runs 15 residues. The V end was cut by 10 bases, the J end by 5 bases, with 20 bases between. The V gene's germline CDR1 is LNHDA and CDR2 SQIVND (reference sequence). In nucleotides, the CDR3 is TGTGCCACGACCGACGACACCAGCAAGAATGAAAAACTGTTTTTT. This translates into CATTDDTSKNEKLFF. The full variable domain, completed using reference TRBV19 and TRBJ1-4, is DGGITQSPKYLFRKEGQNVTLSCEQNLNHDAMYWYRQDPGQGLRLIYYSQIVNDFQKGDIAEGYSVSREKKESFPLTVTSAQKNPTAFYLCATTDDTSKNEKLFFGSGTQLSVL.

This rearrangement joins TRBV23-1 to TRBJ2-7; 13 bases are shared with TRBD2. TRBV23-1 is known as an ORF, though its function is uncertain. J gave up 5 bases and V 2 bases, and 15 bases lay outside the gene matches. This CDR3 region has 19 residues. For the CDR3, the DNA is TGCGCCAGCAGTCAACCACCCCCTAAACTAGCGGGAGGGTCCCACGAGCAGTACTTC. It translates to CASSQPPPKLAGGSHEQYF.

This sequence joins TRBV19 and TRBJ2-4; 12 bases are a match to TRBD2. Germline trimming cut 1 base from V and 3 bases from J; bases unmatched to any gene: 1. CDR3 length equals 16 residues. CDR1 is LNHDA and CDR2 is SQIVND in the germline V gene (reference sequence). The CDR3 coding sequence is TGTGCCAGTAGTATAGGACTAGCGGGAGTCAAAAACATTCAGTACTTC. This encodes CASSIGLAGVKNIQYF.

The CDR3 reads CASSDPGGLGYTF. The DNA of the CDR3 is TGTGCCAGTAGTGATCCAGGGGGCCTTGGCTACACCTTC. The chain uses TRBV19 and TRBJ1-2; 8 bases agree with TRBD1. The CDR3 is 13 residues long. From germline, CDR1 is LNHDA and CDR2 SQIVND (reference sequence). The trim removed 5 bases at V and 7 bases at J, leaving 6 bases unmatched.

The CDR3 region is CASSPQGAASYNEQFF. The CDR3 DNA follows: TGTGCCAGCAGCCCACAGGGGGCGGCCTCCTACAATGAGCAGTTCTTC. This chain joins TRBV7-6 and TRBJ2-1; 9 bases fit TRBD1. Germline trimming cut 5 bases from V and 0 bases from J; bases unmatched to any gene: 5. The CDR3 length is 16 residues. Per the germline V gene, CDR1 is SGHVS and CDR2 is FNYEAQ. Full variable domain (rest looked up from reference TRBV7-6 and TRBJ2-1): GAGVSQSPRYKVTKRGQDVALRCDPISGHVSLYWYRQALGQGPEFLTYFNYEAQQDKSGLPNDRFSAERPEGSISTLTIQRTEQRDSAMYRCASSPQGAASYNEQFFGPGTRLTVL.

The chain has TRBV7-2 and TRBJ1-2; D is perhaps TRBD1 (5 bases). CDR3 size: 13 residues. The V and J ends lost 2 bases and 8 bases respectively, with 12 bases between them. Germline CDR1 SGHTA, CDR2 FQGNSA. The CDR3 spells CASSLNRIRGYTF. DNA for the CDR3: TGTGCCAGCAGCTTAAACAGGATCCGGGGCTACACCTTC. Full variable domain (outside the CDR3, taken from reference TRBV7-2 and TRBJ1-2): GAGVSQSPSNKVTEKGKDVELRCDPISGHTALYWYRQSLGQGLEFLIYFQGNSAPDKSGLPSDRFSAERTGGSVSTLTIQRTQQEDSAVYLCASSLNRIRGYTFGSGTRLTVV.

This chain links TRBV19 with TRBJ1-1; TRBD1 aligns across 8 bases. The CDR3 is 14 residues long. V dropped 9 bases and J dropped 2; count of bases not matched to a gene: 8. Germline-derived CDR1 and CDR2 are LNHDA and SQIVND (reference sequence). The CDR3 loop reads CASRSRGLNTEAFF. The DNA for the CDR3 is TGTGCCAGCCGTTCCAGGGGGCTAAACACTGAAGCTTTCTTT.

The chain combines TRBV28 with TRBJ2-7; 10 nucleotides agree with TRBD2. The J call may be faulty, since TRBJ2-5 better matches the DNA end. The germline gives CDR1 MDHEN, CDR2 SYDVKM. The length of the CDR3 is 12 residues. DNA for the CDR3: TGTGCCACACTAGCGGGAATGGAGACCCAGTACTTC. Translation: CATLAGMETQYF.

The chain is built from TRBV6-5 and TRBJ2-7; D not resolved. Germline V gene data show CDR1 as MNHEY and CDR2 as SVGAGI. Trimming left V 5 bases short and J 5 bases short, with 13 bases between. This CDR3 comprises 13 residues. This CDR3 reads CASSVDIRHEQYF. The CDR3, as DNA: TGTGCCAGCAGTGTCGACATTCGGCACGAGCAGTACTTC.

CDR3: CASRPTPSGGGYGYTF. CDR3 coding DNA: TGTGCAAGTCGGCCCACTCCTTCAGGGGGCGGCTATGGCTACACCTTC. The genes are TRBV12-2 and TRBJ1-2; the D call in the table, TRBD1, was not verified against the DNA. TRBV12-2 constitutes a pseudogene. CDR3 length: 16 amino acids.

The table lists this clone with a count of one. This CDR3 is CASSLASGRISYEQYF. The CDR3 coding sequence is TGCGCCAGCAGCTTGGCTAGCGGGAGGATCTCCTACGAGCAGTACTTC. The chain is built from TRBV5-1 and TRBJ2-7, with TRBD2 matching over 11 bases. Germline V gives CDR1 SGHRS, CDR2 YFSETQ. The CDR3 sequence is 16 residues long. V dropped 0 bases and J dropped 0; count of bases not matched to a gene: 2.

This chain uses TRBV9 with TRBJ2-7, with TRBD1 matching over 7 bases. This CDR3 is 13 amino acids long. V shed 1 base and J 5 bases; nucleotides not matched to a gene: 3. The germline V gene has CDR1 SGDLS and CDR2 YYNGEE. In nucleotides, the CDR3 is TGTGCCAGCAGCGTACCCGGGACAGACGAGCAGTACTTC. Encoded protein: CASSVPGTDEQYF.

This rearrangement joins TRBV29-1 to TRBJ2-7; 10 bases are a match to TRBD2. The CDR3 totals 13 residues. V lost 7 bases, J lost 4 bases, and 7 bases stayed unmatched. Germline CDR1 reads SQVTM; CDR2 reads ANQGSEA. The CDR3 is CSASSGSLYEQYF. DNA of the CDR3: TGCAGCGCATCTAGCGGGAGCCTATACGAGCAGTACTTC.

The chain employs TRBV15 and TRBJ2-5; 10 positions match TRBD1. V gave up 5 bases and J gave up 5 bases; unmatched junction bases: 8. The CDR3 is 15 residues long. From germline, CDR1 is LNHNV and CDR2 YYDKDF (reference sequence). The CDR3 protein is CATSGLMGQGETQYF. The CDR3 DNA reads as TGTGCCACCAGCGGACTGATGGGACAGGGGGAGACCCAGTACTTC.

This chain uses TRBV27 with TRBJ2-5, with a possible D match to TRBD1 (5 bases). V lost 2 bases and J 5 bases, leaving 27 bases between the germline ends. This CDR3 contains 19 residues. Per germline, CDR1 MNHEY and CDR2 SMNVEV (reference sequence). The CDR3 reads CASSLRGGVWKVPLETQYF. In DNA form, the CDR3 reads TGTGCCAGCAGTTTAAGGGGTGGAGTCTGGAAAGTTCCTCTGGAGACCCAGTACTTC.

This clone was detected a few times. V gene TRBV5-1 combines with J gene TRBJ2-7, with 9 nucleotides matching TRBD1. Per germline, CDR1 SGHRS and CDR2 YFSETQ. V lost 6 bases, J lost 2 bases, and 9 bases stayed unmatched. The CDR3 totals 15 residues. The CDR3: CASNPGQGIPYEQYF. DNA for the CDR3: TGCGCCAGCAACCCCGGACAGGGGATCCCCTACGAGCAGTACTTC.

This chain links TRBV5-6 with TRBJ1-5; perhaps TRBD1 as D (5 bases). The CDR3 length is 18 residues. V lost 4 bases to trimming and J lost 2 bases, with 22 bases between them. CDR1 and CDR2 (germline): SGHDT, YYEEEE. CDR3 coding DNA: TGTGCCAGCAGCCCGCGGCCGGGCAGGGATAAGGGCAATCAGCCCCAGCATTTT. It is translated as CASSPRPGRDKGNQPQHF. Based on the CDR3 plus reference TRBV5-6 and TRBJ1-5, the full variable domain is DAGVTQSPTHLIKTRGQQVTLRCSPKSGHDTVSWYQQALGQGPQFIFQYYEEEERQRGNFPDRFSGHQFPNYSSELNVNALLLGDSALYLCASSPRPGRDKGNQPQHFGDGTRLSIL.

The chain has TRBV4-2 and TRBJ1-2; 8 bases are shared with TRBD1. With V trimmed by 1 base and J by 5 bases, 9 bases remained unmatched. Germline CDR1 LGHNA, CDR2 YNFKEQ. CDR3 length equals 16 residues. CDR3 region: CASSQVAGQGAYGYTF. The CDR3 DNA follows: TGTGCCAGCAGCCAAGTCGCGGGGCAGGGGGCGTATGGCTACACCTTC.